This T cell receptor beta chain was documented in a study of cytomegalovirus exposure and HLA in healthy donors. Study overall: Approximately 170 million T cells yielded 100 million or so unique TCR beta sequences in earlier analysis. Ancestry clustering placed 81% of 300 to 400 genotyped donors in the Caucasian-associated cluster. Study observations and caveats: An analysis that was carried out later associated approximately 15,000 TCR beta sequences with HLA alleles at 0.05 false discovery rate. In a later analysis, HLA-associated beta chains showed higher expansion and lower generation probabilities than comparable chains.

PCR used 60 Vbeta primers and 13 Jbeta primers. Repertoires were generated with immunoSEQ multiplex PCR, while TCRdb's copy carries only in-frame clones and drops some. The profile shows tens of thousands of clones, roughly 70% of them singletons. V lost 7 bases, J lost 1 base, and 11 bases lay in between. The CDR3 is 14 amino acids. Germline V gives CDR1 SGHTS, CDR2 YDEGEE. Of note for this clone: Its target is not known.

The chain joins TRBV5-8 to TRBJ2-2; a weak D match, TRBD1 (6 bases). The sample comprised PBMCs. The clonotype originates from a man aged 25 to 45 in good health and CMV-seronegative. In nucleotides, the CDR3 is TGTGCCAGCTTCGACAGGTGGAACACCGGGGAGCTGTTTTTT. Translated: CASFDRWNTGELFF.